The T cell receptor beta chain under discussion was sequenced for a study of regulatory T cells in long-lasting Graves disease. This clonotype was observed many times. Stated time point: newly diagnosed GD, antithyroid drugs for less than 3 months. TCR sequences were obtained from RNA taken from PBMCs. Investigators prepared the TCR beta libraries by applying iRepertoire HTBI primers and Arm-PCR of CDR3 regions. One entry per CDR3 protein, called by TCRdb with MiXCR from the multiplex PCR reads. The sample contains some 490,000 distinct CDR3 sequences, approximately 12% of which appear only once. Looked up from germline, CDR1 is SGDLS and CDR2 is YYNGEE. V shed 3 bases and J shed 3 bases, with 11 bases lying between them. The CDR3 runs to 14 residues. This sample was shared with a second study, whose subject was T cells in Graves' hyperthyroidism and ophthalmopathy.

The clonotype was recovered from a woman in her 30s with Graves disease. This chain connects TRBV9 to TRBJ2-3; D may correspond to TRBD1 or TRBD2 (5 bases each). The sequenced sample was peripheral blood mononuclear cells (PBMCs), obtained at new diagnosis, from a patient treated with antithyroid drugs. CDR3 region: CASSGDLRTDTQYF. CDR3 coding DNA: TGTGCCAGCAGCGGGGACCTCAGGACAGATACGCAGTATTTT.